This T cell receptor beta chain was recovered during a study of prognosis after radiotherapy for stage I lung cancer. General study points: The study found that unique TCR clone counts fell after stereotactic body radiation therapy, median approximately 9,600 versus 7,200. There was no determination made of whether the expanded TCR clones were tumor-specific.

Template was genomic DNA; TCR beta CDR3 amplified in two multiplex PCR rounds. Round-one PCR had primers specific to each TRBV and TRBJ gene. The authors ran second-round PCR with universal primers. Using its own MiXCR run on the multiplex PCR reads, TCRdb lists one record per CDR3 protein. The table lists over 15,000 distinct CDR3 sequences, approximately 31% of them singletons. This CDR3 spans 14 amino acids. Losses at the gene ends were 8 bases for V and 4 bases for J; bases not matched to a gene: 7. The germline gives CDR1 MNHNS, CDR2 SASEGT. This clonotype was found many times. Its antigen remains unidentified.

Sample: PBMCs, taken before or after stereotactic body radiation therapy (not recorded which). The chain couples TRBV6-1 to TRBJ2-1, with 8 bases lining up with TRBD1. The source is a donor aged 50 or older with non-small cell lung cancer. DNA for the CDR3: TGTGCCAGCGGCAACAGGGGGTTTTACAATGAGCAGTTCTTC. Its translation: CASGNRGFYNEQFF.